The 14 T cell receptor beta chains below were found in one sample sequenced in a study of blood T cell repertoires in COVID-19. The method was immunoSEQ multiplex PCR; TCRdb's version includes in-frame clones alone and lacks a portion of them. The data hold 140,000 or so clones, with less than 90% observed a single time. The material sequenced was peripheral blood. The receptor source for this set is a man between 25 and 39 years old with COVID-19, enrolled during active disease.

The chain combines TRBV18 with TRBJ2-1; TRBD2 matches 10 bases. CDR1 and CDR2 (germline): KGHSH, LQKENI. This CDR3 is built from 16 residues. V lost 3 bases, J lost 6 bases, and 8 bases stayed unmatched. CDR3 residues: CASSPPLAGVGNEQFF. CDR3 nucleotides: TGTGCCAGCTCACCCCCTCTAGCGGGAGTCGGCAATGAGCAGTTCTTC.

V usage is TRBV27 and J usage is TRBJ2-4; perhaps TRBD1 as D (7 bases). The V gene lost 6 bases and the J gene lost 9 bases, with 18 bases spanning the gap. Per germline, CDR1 MNHEY and CDR2 SMNVEV (reference sequence). The CDR3 loop spans 14 amino acids. CDR3 in amino acids: CASSPGGGSGIQYF. DNA for the CDR3: TGTGCCAGCAGCCCAGGGGGAGGATCCGGCATTCAGTACTTC.

The sample holds a few counts of this clone. The chain employs TRBV30 and TRBJ2-3; 11 bases map to TRBD2. The CDR3 sequence is 15 residues long. Unmatched junction bases numbered 6, after V lost 3 bases and J lost 4 bases. In germline, CDR1 is GTSNPN, CDR2 SVGIG (reference sequence). CDR3 DNA sequence: TGTGCCTGGAGGGTAGCGGGAGGGAGGGCAGATACGCAGTATTTT. Residues: CAWRVAGGRADTQYF.

This sequence joins TRBV5-1 and TRBJ2-1; 8 nucleotides agree with TRBD2. J lost 10 bases, V lost 0 bases, and 12 bases had no gene match. Germline V gives CDR1 SGHRS, CDR2 YFSETQ. The CDR3 has 16 amino acids. CDR3 sequence (DNA): TGCGCCAGCAGCTTGGAGGGACTAGGGTCATTCGGGGAGCAGTTCTTC. Encoded protein: CASSLEGLGSFGEQFF.

A few counts support this clone. The chain is built from TRBV30 and TRBJ2-5; TRBD2 aligns across 14 bases. Germline V lookup: CDR1 GTSNPN, CDR2 SVGIG (reference sequence). V lost 0 bases to trimming and J lost 5 bases; unmatched junction nucleotides: 8. The CDR3 length is 17 residues. The CDR3 DNA follows: TGTGCCTGGAGTGTCGCCGGGACTAGCGGGAGTTGGGAGACCCAGTACTTC. It is translated as CAWSVAGTSGSWETQYF.

The chain couples TRBV9 to TRBJ2-3, with 8 bases aligning to TRBD2. Trimming at V came to 1 base and at J to 4 bases, leaving 2 bases not matched to a gene. The length of the CDR3 is 14 residues. The germline CDR1 and CDR2 sequences are SGDLS and YYNGEE. This chain's CDR3 is CASSVTAGADTQYF. CDR3 bases: TGTGCCAGCAGCGTAACAGCGGGAGCAGATACGCAGTATTTT.

V and J are TRBV19 and TRBJ1-1; 10 bases are a match to TRBD1. The CDR3 runs 14 residues. CDR1 is LNHDA and CDR2 is SQIVND in the germline V gene (reference sequence). The V segment lost 3 bases and the J segment 6 bases; nucleotides outside the gene matches: 4. The CDR3 DNA sequence: TGTGCCAGTAGTATGGGACAGGGGATCTCTGAAGCTTTCTTT. It is translated as CASSMGQGISEAFF.

This clone was counted only a few times. CDR3 sequence (DNA): TGCGCCAGCTCCGCTTCCAGTGGCTACGAGCAGTACTTC. Translating it yields CASSASSGYEQYF. The gene calls are TRBV10-1 and TRBJ2-7, with unresolved D. The CDR3 covers 13 residues. Germline-derived CDR1 and CDR2 are WNHNN and SYGVQD (reference sequence). The ends were cut back, 8 bases at V and 3 bases at J, with 14 bases in the middle.

V and J are TRBV7-9 and TRBJ2-5, with D perhaps TRBD1 (5 bases). With 1 base removed from V and 3 bases from J, the gap between germline ends came to 12 bases. The V gene's germline CDR1 is SEHNR and CDR2 FQNEAQ (reference sequence). This CDR3 comprises 15 residues. CDR3 region: CASSLEGAGEETQYF. In nucleotides, the CDR3 is TGTGCCAGCAGCTTAGAAGGGGCAGGAGAAGAGACCCAGTACTTC.

This rearrangement joins TRBV19 to TRBJ2-5; 10 nucleotides align to TRBD1. CDR1 and CDR2 from the germline V gene are LNHDA and SQIVND (reference sequence). V lost 3 bases, J lost 6 bases, and 7 bases stayed unmatched. This CDR3 comprises 15 residues. The CDR3 coding sequence is TGTGCCAGTAGTATCGGGACAGGGGCCGTTCAGACCCAGTACTTC. As protein: CASSIGTGAVQTQYF. The full variable domain, rest sourced from reference TRBV19 and TRBJ2-5, is DGGITQSPKYLFRKEGQNVTLSCEQNLNHDAMYWYRQDPGQGLRLIYYSQIVNDFQKGDIAEGYSVSREKKESFPLTVTSAQKNPTAFYLCASSIGTGAVQTQYFGPGTRLLVL.

The chain combines TRBV7-3 with TRBJ1-5; 7 positions match TRBD1. V trimming: 5 bases; J trimming: 7 bases; junction bases outside the gene matches: 8. The CDR3 is made up of 14 amino acids. Germline V gene lookup returns CDR1 SGHTA and CDR2 FQGTGA. CDR3 in amino acids: CASSTHRGAQPQHF. CDR3 coding DNA: TGTGCCAGCAGCACACACAGGGGTGCCCAGCCCCAGCATTTT.

V is TRBV3-1 (or the pseudogene TRBV3-2) and J is TRBJ2-7; 11 nucleotides align to TRBD2. Germline V CDR1 and CDR2: LGHDT, YNNKEL (reference sequence). The trim removed 4 bases at V and 2 bases at J, leaving 7 bases unmatched. The CDR3 contains 16 residues. The CDR3 coding sequence is TGTGCCAGCAGCCCCCGGGCACTAGCGGGAGCCTACGAGCAGTACTTC. Protein product: CASSPRALAGAYEQYF.

The chain couples TRBV5-1 to TRBJ1-3, with 7 bases aligning to TRBD1. This CDR3 is built from 14 residues. Germline CDR1 SGHRS, CDR2 YFSETQ. V gave up 3 bases and J gave up 2 bases; unmatched junction bases: 2. CDR3 nucleotides: TGCGCCAGCAGCTACGACAGGGCTGGAAACACCATATATTTT. Amino acid sequence: CASSYDRAGNTIYF.

J is TRBJ1-1 and V is TRBV29-1; 11 bases map to TRBD1. CDR1 is SQVTM, CDR2 ANQGSEA, per germline. The CDR3 covers 13 residues. Unmatched junction bases numbered 7, after V lost 7 bases and J lost 6 bases. The DNA of the CDR3 is TGCAGCGCGCCGGGACAGGGGGGATCTGAAGCTTTCTTT. Protein product: CSAPGQGGSEAFF. The full variable domain, completed using reference TRBV29-1 and TRBJ1-1, is SAVISQKPSRDICQRGTSLTIQCQVDSQVTMMFWYRQQPGQSLTLIATANQGSEATYESGFVIDKFPISRPNLTFSTLTVSNMSPEDSSIYLCSAPGQGGSEAFFGQGTRLTVV.